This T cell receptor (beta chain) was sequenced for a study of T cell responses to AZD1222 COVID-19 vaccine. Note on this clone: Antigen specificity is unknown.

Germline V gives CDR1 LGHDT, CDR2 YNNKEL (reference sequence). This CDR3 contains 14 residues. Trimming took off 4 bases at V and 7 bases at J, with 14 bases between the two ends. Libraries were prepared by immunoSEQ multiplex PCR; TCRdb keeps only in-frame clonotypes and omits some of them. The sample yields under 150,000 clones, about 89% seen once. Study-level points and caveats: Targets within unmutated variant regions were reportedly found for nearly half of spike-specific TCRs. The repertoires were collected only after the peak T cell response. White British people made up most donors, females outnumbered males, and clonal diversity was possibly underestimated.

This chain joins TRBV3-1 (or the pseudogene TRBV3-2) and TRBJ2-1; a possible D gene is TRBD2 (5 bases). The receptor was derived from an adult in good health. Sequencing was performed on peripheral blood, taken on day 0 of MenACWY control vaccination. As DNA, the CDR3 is TGTGCCAGCAGCCCCCGGACTCTTGGAAATGAGCAGTTCTTC. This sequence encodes CASSPRTLGNEQFF.